The clone carrying this T cell receptor (beta chain) was seen a handful of times. Antigen unknown. Germline loops: CDR1 SGHTA, CDR2 FQGTGA. V shed 5 bases and J 9 bases; nucleotides not matched to a gene: 13. This CDR3 is built from 16 residues. The data belong to a study of beta chain features in type 1 diabetes. Since all of the isolated RNA was reverse transcribed, expressed TCRB transcripts were what got sequenced. The method was immunoSEQ multiplex PCR; TCRdb's version includes in-frame clones alone and lacks a portion of them. The sample consists of approximately 57,000 clones, approximately 52% of them appearing once. Study-wide results and caveats: A moderate, significant TCRB CDR3 shortening appeared in type 1 diabetes across four CD4+ subsets.

The origin of this receptor is a woman aged 40 to 50 with type 1 diabetes. Sequenced: Tregs from blood. V gene TRBV7-3 combines with J gene TRBJ2-2, with 9 bases aligning to TRBD2. The chain's CDR3 is CASSPSGAGGYRELFF. The CDR3 DNA is TGTGCCAGCAGCCCCAGCGGGGCGGGGGGGTACCGGGAGCTGTTTTTT. The whole variable domain, filled in from reference TRBV7-3 and TRBJ2-2, reads GAGVSQTPSNKVTEKGKYVELRCDPISGHTALYWYRQSLGQGPEFLIYFQGTGAADDSGLPNDRFFAVRPEGSVSTLKIQRTERGDSAVYLCASSPSGAGGYRELFFGEGSRLTVL.